The rows below give T cell receptor beta chains drawn from one sample of a study of molecular identifiers for immune sequencing clone quantification. MiXCR was run by TCRdb on the PCR reads, yielding one entry per CDR3 protein. The sample consists of over 85,000 distinct CDR3 sequences, around 23% of them appearing once. The sequenced material came from naive CD8+ T cells from blood, with Jurkat cell RNA spiked in. These receptors were collected from a human donor in good health. Some libraries in this study had Jurkat cell RNA spiked in. The CDR3 runs from the conserved cysteine through the conserved F or W. The D gene is left open where the match is weak. Some rows have no size entry. The others give once, few or many, or a class for an expanded clone.

j_call v_call clone_size d_call cdr3_aa cdr3_nt
TRBJ2-7 TRBV4-1 . . CASSHVGHNSYEQYF TGCGCCAGCAGCCATGTGGGACATAACTCCTACGAGCAGTACTTC
TRBJ2-2 TRBV7-9 many . CASLSNTGELFF TGTGCCAGCCTTTCGAACACCGGGGAGCTGTTTTTT
TRBJ2-4 TRBV19 . TRBD2 CASTPSGVAKNIQYF TGTGCCAGTACTCCTAGCGGAGTAGCCAAAAACATTCAGTACTTC
TRBJ1-1 TRBV28 . . CASSWRGVNTEAFF TGTGCCAGCAGTTGGAGGGGGGTGAACACTGAAGCTTTCTTT
TRBJ2-2 TRBV5-4 . TRBD2 CASSAPGGGNTGELFF TGTGCCAGCAGCGCGCCGGGGGGAGGGAACACCGGGGAGCTGTTTTTT
TRBJ1-5 TRBV20-1 many . CSARGGDNNQPQHF TGCAGTGCCAGGGGAGGGGATAACAATCAGCCCCAGCATTTT
TRBJ2-2 TRBV12-3/TRBV12-4 few . CASSLVGYANTGELFF TGTGCCAGCAGTTTAGTCGGGTACGCGAACACCGGGGAGCTGTTTTTT
TRBJ2-7 TRBV12-3/TRBV12-4 many TRBD1 CASSLQGGPDEQYF TGTGCCAGCAGTTTACAAGGGGGCCCGGACGAGCAGTACTTC
TRBJ2-7 TRBV19 . . CASSPRPAYEQYF TGTGCCAGTAGTCCCAGACCGGCCTACGAGCAGTACTTC
TRBJ1-5 TRBV6-5 many . CASSYGSNQPQHF TGTGCCAGCAGTTACGGTAGCAATCAGCCCCAGCATTTT
TRBJ2-3 TRBV11-2 many TRBD1 CASSPGQIPTDTQYF TGTGCCAGCAGCCCGGGACAGATCCCCACAGATACGCAGTATTTT
TRBJ2-2 TRBV6-1 . . CASSEALRGYNTGELFF TGTGCCAGCAGTGAAGCGCTTCGGGGTTATAACACCGGGGAGCTGTTTTTT
TRBJ1-1 TRBV30 many . CAWSVLRMAAEAFF TGTGCCTGGAGTGTACTCCGGATGGCGGCTGAAGCTTTCTTT
TRBJ2-7 TRBV14 many TRBD2 CASSLAGVYHEQYF TGTGCCAGCAGCCTAGCGGGAGTATACCACGAGCAGTACTTC
TRBJ2-3 TRBV7-9 . . CASSLGLATSTDTQYF TGTGCCAGCAGCTTAGGCCTAGCGACTAGCACAGATACGCAGTATTTT
TRBJ2-1 TRBV6-4 few . CASGDVVWGAEQFF TGTGCCAGCGGTGATGTAGTCTGGGGTGCTGAGCAGTTCTTC
TRBJ2-3 TRBV29-1 many TRBD2 CSAPGESGLAGRPPSTDTQYF TGCAGCGCTCCGGGGGAATCGGGACTAGCGGGGAGACCGCCTAGCACAGATACGCAGTATTTT
TRBJ2-3 TRBV6-5 many TRBD2 CASSETIAGGRDTQYF TGTGCCAGCAGTGAAACCATAGCGGGAGGAAGAGATACGCAGTATTTT